The sequence of this TCR beta chain was determined in a study of T cells after yellow fever vaccination. General study results and limits: Weaker, the secondary response had a peak occurring faster, on day 5 versus 15.

Ten or more counts support this clonotype. Its target is not known. In germline, CDR1 is SGHTA, CDR2 FQGNSA. V was trimmed by 5 bases and J by 10 bases, leaving 16 bases between them. This CDR3 is built from 13 residues. TCRdb used MiXCR to reprocess the 5' RACE reads, holding one entry per CDR3 protein. The table shows under 150,000 distinct CDR3 sequences, with 7.7% occurring only once. V gene TRBV7-2 combines with J gene TRBJ2-3, with D possibly being TRBD2 (6 bases). The TCR sequence derives from a man aged 25 to 40 who received the YFV17D yellow fever vaccine. Sample: CD4+ T cells sorted from PBMCs, taken 5 days after the yellow fever booster vaccination. The CDR3 sequence is CASSGGARESQYF. DNA for the CDR3: TGTGCCAGCAGCGGCGGTGCTCGGGAGTCGCAGTATTTT.